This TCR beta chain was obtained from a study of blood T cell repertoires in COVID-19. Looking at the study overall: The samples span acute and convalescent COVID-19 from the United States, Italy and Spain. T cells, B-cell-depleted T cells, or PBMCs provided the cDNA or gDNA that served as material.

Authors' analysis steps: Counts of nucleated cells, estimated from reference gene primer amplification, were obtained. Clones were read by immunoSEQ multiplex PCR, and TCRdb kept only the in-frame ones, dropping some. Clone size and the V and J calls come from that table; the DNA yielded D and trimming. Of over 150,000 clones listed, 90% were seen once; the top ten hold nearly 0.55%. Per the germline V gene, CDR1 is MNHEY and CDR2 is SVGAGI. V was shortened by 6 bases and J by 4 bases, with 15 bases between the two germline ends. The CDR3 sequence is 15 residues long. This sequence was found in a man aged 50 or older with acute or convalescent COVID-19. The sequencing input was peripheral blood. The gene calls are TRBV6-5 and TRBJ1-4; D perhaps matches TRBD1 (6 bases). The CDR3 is CASRPNRVGNEKLFF. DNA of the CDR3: TGTGCCAGCAGGCCCAACAGGGTGGGTAATGAAAAACTGTTTTTT.